This TCR beta chain was documented in a study of PD-1 blockade in classical Hodgkin lymphoma. On the study more broadly: Patients were given intravenous nivolumab, 3 mg/kg, every 2 weeks.

For this clone: Its matching antigen is unknown.

V lost 1 base to trimming and J lost 2 bases, with 12 bases between them. The CDR3 totals 15 residues. The germline gives CDR1 MNHNS, CDR2 SASEGT. The assay was immunoSEQ multiplex PCR, and TCRdb's table has in-frame clones only and misses some. The sample consists of some 40,000 clones, 69% of them appearing once. Overall study findings and caveats: Some patients began nivolumab under 1 year after ASCT. These patients were excluded from later analyses. By C4D1 there was a significant rise in CD4+ TCR diversity but not in CD8+ TCR diversity.

Each of the patients experienced relapse following autologous stem cell transplantation, and their brentuximab vedotin exposure differed. The chain uses TRBV6-1 and TRBJ2-7; maybe TRBD1 (5 bases). This receptor was taken from a human donor with classical Hodgkin lymphoma. This sample comprised peripheral blood mononuclear cells (PBMCs), obtained before the second cycle of nivolumab. The CDR3 nucleotides are TGTGCCAGCAGTGAAGAATCAGGCAGGGCCTACGAGCAGTACTTC. It is translated as CASSEESGRAYEQYF.